This T cell receptor (beta chain) is drawn from a study of blood T cell repertoires in COVID-19 (dated by TCRdb to the early 2020s). With respect to the entire study: Samples covering the acute and convalescent phases of COVID-19 were provided by collaborators in the United States, Italy and Spain. The dataset comprised deeply sampled blood TCRbeta repertoires from subjects exposed to, actively infected with, or recovered from COVID-19. The samples were drawn from two sources: the first 160 participants of the ongoing ImmuneRACE study, and fewer than 1,500 subjects contributed by 6 global collaborators. Where available, HLA class I and class II types were obtained from metadata supplied by the sample provider rather than from assay-based typing. The repertoires were made available in a free public database intended to serve as a resource for research on the immune response to SARS-CoV-2. The prospective study material was composed of cDNA or gDNA derived from T cells, B-cell-depleted T cells, or PBMCs. The sample metadata nearly always contained a de-identified subject ID, COVID-19 status, age in years and sex.

TCRbeta CDR3 regions were amplified from genomic DNA using the immunoSEQ Assay, a bias-controlled multiplex PCR. On the study's bioinformatics: The number of nucleated cells in each sample was estimated from the amplification of reference gene primers within the assay. To quantify the absolute abundance of each unique TCRbeta CDR3 rearrangement, sequence reads were collapsed and filtered. Productive Simpson clonality was computed per sample as the square root of Simpson's diversity index over productive rearrangements. The immuneACCESS repertoire file appears here via TCRdb, limited to in-frame rearrangements. These files lack a portion of the clones; in checked studies, under half of the deficit traces to unresolved V genes, and the cause of the others is not known. From that table come the V and J calls and clone size; the DNA was used to work out D and trimming. The sample yields more than 250,000 clones; around 88% were counted once. The ten largest clones take up about 1.2% of the sample.

As to this clone: Its antigen specificity is not known. Base qualities are not at hand, and no much larger clone is one base apart.

Results the study describes overall, beyond this receptor: The quantity of clinical and demographic metadata differed by source and by participant and was supplied without curation.

Collaborating institutions collected whole blood in K2EDTA tubes following their own protocols. Collaborator samples were shipped for TCRbeta analysis as frozen whole blood, isolated PBMCs, or DNA extracted from either sample type. From cysteine to phenylalanine, the CDR3 is 18 amino acids long. The CDR3 DNA has 54 bases and is translated from base 1. As encoded in the germline V gene, CDR1 is MNHEY while CDR2 is SVGEGT. At the junction V is shortened by 6 bases and J by 2 bases, with 25 bases in between. The sequence came from a woman between 50 and 59 years old with acute or convalescent COVID-19. Sequenced: peripheral blood. The chain is encoded by TRBV6-2 or TRBV6-3 joined to TRBJ1-2; the D gene is perhaps TRBD1, from 6 matching bases. The CDR3: CASSRHGETGDRNYGYTF. DNA sequence: TGTGCCAGCAGCCGCCATGGAGAGACAGGTGACAGGAACTATGGCTACACCTTC.